The T cell receptor beta chain under discussion was sequenced for a study of cytomegalovirus exposure and HLA in healthy donors. Study-wide results and limits: TCR clusters originating in the first cohort tended to co-occur in the approximately 130 validation repertoires, according to a later analysis. A list of 150 or so TCR beta chains associated with cytomegalovirus was given. Cytomegalovirus status was reportedly diagnosed by the classifier with high specificity and sensitivity.

The germline gives CDR1 SGHNT, CDR2 YENEEA. This CDR3 comprises 14 residues. Trimming left V 1 base short and J 6 bases short, with 10 bases between. A remark on this clone: Its antigen remains unknown.

It was the approximately 110-subject validation cohort, separate from the approximately 700-subject first cohort, to which the donors belonged. TCRdb's table, derived via immunoSEQ multiplex PCR, lists solely in-frame clones and lacks some. The sample carries about 98,000 clones, roughly 87% recorded once. The origin of this receptor is a man younger than 30 in good health and CMV-seropositive. Sequenced: PBMCs. The chain joins TRBV11-3 to TRBJ2-1; no definite D call. The CDR3 is CASSLAGLINEQFF. CDR3 DNA sequence: TGTGCCAGCAGCTTAGCTGGGCTCATCAATGAGCAGTTCTTC.